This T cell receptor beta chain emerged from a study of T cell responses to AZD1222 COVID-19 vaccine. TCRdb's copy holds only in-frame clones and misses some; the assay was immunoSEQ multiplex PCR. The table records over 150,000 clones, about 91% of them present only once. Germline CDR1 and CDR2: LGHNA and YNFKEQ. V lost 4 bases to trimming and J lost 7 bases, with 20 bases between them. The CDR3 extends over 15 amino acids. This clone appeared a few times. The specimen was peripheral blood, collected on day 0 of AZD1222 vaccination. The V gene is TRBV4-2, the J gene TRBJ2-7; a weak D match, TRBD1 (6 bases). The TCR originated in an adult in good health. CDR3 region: CASSLTHRALGEQYF. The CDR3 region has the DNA TGTGCCAGCAGCCTTACTCACAGGGCCCTGGGAGAGCAGTACTTC.